This TCR beta chain was identified in a study of beta chain features in type 1 diabetes. Study background: Similarity in age, gender and cell yields was seen between patients and healthy donors. Whole-study results and caveats: Across all four CD4+ subsets, people with type 1 diabetes showed modestly shorter TCRB CDR3s. Patients with type 1 diabetes carried fewer insertions and had more deletions at their VDJ junctions.

Notes on this clone: The antigen is not known.

Trimming shortened V by 11 bases and J by 9 bases, and 17 bases separated the two germline ends. Per the germline V gene, CDR1 is ENHRY and CDR2 is SYGVKD. CDR3 size: 12 residues. CD45RO/CCR7/CD25/CD127/CD95/CD27 sorting isolated CD4+ naive, central memory, regulatory and stem cell-like memory cells. Every isolated RNA sample was fully reverse transcribed, so sequencing captured expressed TCRB transcripts. The data were produced by immunoSEQ multiplex PCR, yet TCRdb's version contains in-frame clones alone and is incomplete. The table lists roughly 610,000 clones, around a sixth of them singletons. The V call is TRBV10-3, the J call TRBJ2-1, with D unclear. Sequencing input: naive CD4+ T cells from blood. The source is a man between 18 and 29 years old in good health. The CDR3 protein is CALGRGSGEQFF. In DNA, the CDR3 is TGTGCCCTAGGGCGCGGATCAGGTGAGCAGTTCTTC.